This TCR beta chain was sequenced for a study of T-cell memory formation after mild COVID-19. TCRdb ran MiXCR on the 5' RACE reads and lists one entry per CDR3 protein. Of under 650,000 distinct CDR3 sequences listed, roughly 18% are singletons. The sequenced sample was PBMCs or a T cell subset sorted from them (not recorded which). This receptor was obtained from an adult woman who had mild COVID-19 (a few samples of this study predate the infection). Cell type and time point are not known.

This CDR3 is CASSLAPGADYGYTF. For the CDR3, the DNA is TGTGCCAGCAGCTTAGCCCCGGGGGCCGACTATGGCTACACCTTC. This sequence joins TRBV7-9 and TRBJ1-2; D is perhaps TRBD1 (6 bases). Between the trimmed V and J ends, which lost 0 bases and 3 bases, there was a span of 11 bases. Germline CDR1 reads SEHNR; CDR2 reads FQNEAQ (reference sequence). This CDR3 contains 15 residues. The full variable domain, rest sourced from reference TRBV7-9 and TRBJ1-2, is DTGVSQNPRHKITKRGQNVTFRCDPISEHNRLYWYRQTLGQGPEFLTYFQNEAQLEKSRLLSDRFSAERPKGSFSTLEIQRTEQGDSAMYLCASSLAPGADYGYTFGSGTRLTVV.